These 22 T cell receptor beta chains were sequenced from one sample in a study of blood T cells in healthy people across ages. Sample-barcoded 5' priming and a J-beta primer mix drove a second PCR of about 6 to 12 cycles. TCRdb passed the 5' RACE reads through MiXCR, listing each CDR3 protein once. The table has around 1.5 million distinct CDR3 sequences, approximately 42% seen once. The material sequenced was blood. All receptors derive from a woman aged 18-29 years in good health.

This chain links TRBV5-1 with TRBJ2-1, with 7 bases aligning to TRBD2. The CDR3 covers 16 residues. With V trimmed by 4 bases and J by 5 bases, 12 bases remained unmatched. CDR1 and CDR2 from the germline V gene are SGHRS and YFSETQ. CDR3 sequence reads: CASSPPWAGANNEQFF. In DNA form, the CDR3 reads TGCGCCAGCAGCCCCCCTTGGGCGGGAGCAAACAATGAGCAGTTCTTC.

The rearrangement links TRBV4-1 to TRBJ2-3; TRBD2 is a possible D gene (6 bases). There are 18 residues in the CDR3. Germline CDR1 reads MGHRA; CDR2 reads YSYEKL. Between the trimmed V and J ends, which lost 3 bases and 0 bases, there was a span of 19 bases. The CDR3: CASSHLWASGPSTDTQYF. The CDR3 DNA is TGCGCCAGCAGCCACCTCTGGGCGAGCGGGCCTAGCACAGATACGCAGTATTTT.

This chain connects TRBV30 to TRBJ1-2; no clear D gene. CDR3 length: 12 amino acids. Trimming removed 5 bases at V and 2 bases at J, with 9 bases between. Germline V gene sequence: CDR1 GTSNPN, CDR2 SVGIG (reference sequence). CDR3 bases: TGTGCCTGGGGTAGGCGGAACTATGGCTACACCTTC. Residues: CAWGRRNYGYTF.

This clonotype was observed a handful of times. The chain recombines TRBV12-3 or TRBV12-4 with TRBJ2-3; D is perhaps TRBD1 (6 bases). This CDR3 is 15 amino acids long. V lost 8 bases, J lost 2 bases, and 17 bases lay in between. This CDR3 is CASRNRDTNTDTQYF. Written as DNA, the CDR3 is TGTGCCAGCCGCAACCGGGACACAAACACAGATACGCAGTATTTT.

In this sample, this clonotype turned up once. V gene TRBV6-5 combines with J gene TRBJ1-2; TRBD1 is a possible D gene (5 bases). Per germline, CDR1 MNHEY and CDR2 SVGAGI. The length of the CDR3 is 13 residues. V lost 5 bases to trimming and J lost 4 bases, with 11 bases between them. CDR3 loop: CASSPRQPYGYTF. The CDR3 coding sequence is TGTGCCAGCAGTCCTCGACAGCCCTATGGCTACACCTTC.

This chain joins TRBV6-5 and TRBJ2-7; 9 bases line up with TRBD2. The CDR3 consists of 15 residues. V lost 5 bases to trimming and J lost 7 bases; unmatched junction nucleotides: 12. CDR1 and CDR2 (germline): MNHEY, SVGAGI. The CDR3 loop reads CASSPLAGETNEQYF. As DNA, the CDR3 is TGTGCCAGCAGTCCTTTAGCGGGAGAGACGAATGAGCAGTACTTC.

The chain couples TRBV27 to TRBJ1-5, with D possibly TRBD1 on 5 matching bases. V lost 2 bases and J 2 bases, leaving 10 bases between the germline ends. The CDR3 contains 15 residues. Germline CDR1 reads MNHEY; CDR2 reads SMNVEV (reference sequence). The CDR3 here is CASSLGAWGNQPQHF. In DNA form, the CDR3 reads TGTGCCAGCAGTTTAGGGGCGTGGGGCAATCAGCCCCAGCATTTT.

This clonotype came up a few times. The genes are TRBV30 and TRBJ2-1; TRBD2 matches 10 bases. V was clipped by 0 bases and J by 13 bases; unmatched bases: 9. Germline assignment: CDR1 GTSNPN and CDR2 SVGIG (reference sequence). CDR3 size: 14 residues. The CDR3 loop is CAWSVRSSGGHQFF. As DNA, the CDR3 is TGTGCCTGGAGTGTACGGTCTAGCGGGGGCCATCAGTTCTTC.

The gene calls are TRBV25-1 and TRBJ2-5; weak D call: TRBD1 (6 bases). Per germline, CDR1 MGHDK and CDR2 SYGVNS. The CDR3 extends over 14 amino acids. V was trimmed by 8 bases and J by 3 bases, leaving 16 bases between them. The CDR3 region has the DNA TGTGCCAGCGCGGAACAGGGTTGGAAAGAGACCCAGTACTTC. Its protein is CASAEQGWKETQYF.

V is TRBV4-1 and J is TRBJ2-1; 10 nucleotides agree with TRBD2. The CDR3 sequence is 18 residues long. J lost 5 bases, V lost 1 base, and 11 bases had no gene match. Germline CDR1 is MGHRA and CDR2 is YSYEKL. The CDR3 protein is CASSQGLYLAGAHNEQFF. For the CDR3, the DNA is TGCGCCAGCAGCCAAGGTCTGTACCTAGCGGGGGCCCACAATGAGCAGTTCTTC.

The gene calls are TRBV5-1 and TRBJ1-1; TRBD1 aligns across 11 bases. Losses at the gene ends were 4 bases for V and 3 bases for J; bases not matched to a gene: 2. Germline V gene lookup returns CDR1 SGHRS and CDR2 YFSETQ. This CDR3 has 14 residues. The DNA for the CDR3 is TGCGCCAGCAGCACGGGACAGGGGGACACTGAAGCTTTCTTT. Its translation is CASSTGQGDTEAFF.

The table lists this clonotype with a few counts. The V and J genes are TRBV4-1 and TRBJ2-7; D may be TRBD1 (6 bases). Germline CDR1 reads MGHRA; CDR2 reads YSYEKL. The CDR3 contains 14 residues. Trimming stripped 7 bases from V and 7 bases from J, with 20 bases between. The CDR3 loop reads CASTKGGQNNEQYF. In nucleotides, the CDR3 is TGCGCCAGCACCAAGGGCGGACAGAACAATGAGCAGTACTTC.

This clonotype appeared a few times. The rearrangement uses TRBV5-1 and TRBJ1-5, with a possible D match to TRBD1 (5 bases). Germline loops: CDR1 SGHRS, CDR2 YFSETQ. Trimming stripped 4 bases from V and 4 bases from J, with 18 bases between. The CDR3 consists of 16 residues. In DNA form, the CDR3 reads TGCGCCAGCAGCCTGGATGGACAAAAAGATAATCAGCCCCAGCATTTT. Its translation is CASSLDGQKDNQPQHF. Drawing the rest from reference TRBV5-1 and TRBJ1-5, the complete variable domain is KAGVTQTPRYLIKTRGQQVTLSCSPISGHRSVSWYQQTPGQGLQFLFEYFSETQRNKGNFPGRFSGRQFSNSRSEMNVSTLELGDSALYLCASSLDGQKDNQPQHFGDGTRLSIL.

For this clonotype: A much more abundant neighbour one base away suggests this may be a read error. The V call is TRBV12-3 or TRBV12-4, the J call TRBJ2-3; D not certain. This CDR3 has 11 residues. This chain's CDR3 is CAISFIDTQYF. In DNA, the CDR3 is TGTGCCATCAGTTTCATAGATACGCAGTATTTT.

The CDR3 sequence: CASSRHLGQGGLGNQPQHF. CDR3 nucleotide sequence: TGTGCCAGCAGCCGCCATTTAGGACAGGGAGGGTTGGGCAATCAGCCCCAGCATTTT. The chain couples TRBV5-5 to TRBJ1-5; TRBD1 agrees at 8 bases. Germline trimming cut 4 bases from V and 2 bases from J; bases unmatched to any gene: 17. The CDR3 sequence is 19 residues long. The germline V gene encodes CDR1 SGHKS and CDR2 YYEKEE (reference sequence).

This clonotype was found a few times. The chain carries TRBV7-9 and TRBJ1-1, with a tentative D call TRBD1 (6 bases). With 5 bases removed from V and 1 base from J, the gap between germline ends came to 14 bases. Germline CDR1 is SEHNR and CDR2 is FQNEAQ (reference sequence). The CDR3 extends over 15 amino acids. This CDR3 is CASSPMGHKNTEAFF. CDR3 in DNA: TGTGCCAGCAGCCCGATGGGACACAAGAACACTGAAGCTTTCTTT.

This clonotype came up many times. The V gene is TRBV20-1, the J gene TRBJ2-1, with 9 nucleotides matching TRBD2. The V segment lost 5 bases and the J segment 0 bases; nucleotides outside the gene matches: 8. This CDR3 contains 16 residues. Per the germline V gene, CDR1 is DFQATT and CDR2 is SNEGSKA (reference sequence). CDR3 loop: CSARTSASSSYNEQFF. CDR3 DNA: TGCAGTGCTCGGACTAGCGCCTCGAGCTCCTACAATGAGCAGTTCTTC.

The chain has TRBV29-1 and TRBJ1-1; weak D call: TRBD1 (5 bases). The CDR3 totals 13 residues. Germline CDR1 SQVTM, CDR2 ANQGSEA. The V end was cut by 6 bases, the J end by 3 bases, with 14 bases between. The DNA of the CDR3 is TGCAGCGTCCAGGGTCGCGGGGACACTGAAGCTTTCTTT. This sequence encodes CSVQGRGDTEAFF.

The chain employs TRBV6-1 and TRBJ1-3; D is perhaps TRBD1 (5 bases). The CDR3 covers 17 residues. Germline CDR1 reads MNHNS; CDR2 reads SASEGT. The germline V and J ends were trimmed by 5 bases and 2 bases, with 19 bases remaining between them. CDR3 in amino acids: CASSRSFRVVPGNTIYF. CDR3 sequence (DNA): TGTGCCAGCAGTAGAAGTTTCAGGGTCGTCCCTGGAAACACCATATATTTT.

The chain employs TRBV4-1 and TRBJ2-7; 11 bases match TRBD2. Germline V gives CDR1 MGHRA, CDR2 YSYEKL. Germline trimming cut 7 bases from V and 7 bases from J; bases unmatched to any gene: 9. This CDR3 is 14 amino acids long. DNA of the CDR3: TGCGCCAGCAAGAGGACTAGCGGGTCCAATGAGCAGTACTTC. It is translated as CASKRTSGSNEQYF.

This sequence joins TRBV10-3 and TRBJ2-7; 13 positions agree with TRBD2. From germline, CDR1 is ENHRY and CDR2 SYGVKD. This CDR3 spans 15 amino acids. V was pared by 4 bases and J by 2 bases, with 2 bases of the junction left unmatched. The CDR3 region has the DNA TGTGCCATCAGTGGAGGGACTAGCGGGACCTACGAGCAGTACTTC. This encodes CAISGGTSGTYEQYF.

This CDR3 reads CASTGVAQETQYF. The CDR3 region has the DNA TGTGCCAGCACTGGGGTGGCCCAAGAGACCCAGTACTTC. The V and J genes are TRBV2 and TRBJ2-5; no definite D call. V dropped 7 bases and J dropped 1 base, with 10 bases sitting between them. The CDR3 length is 13 residues. Germline assignment: CDR1 SNHLY and CDR2 FYNNEI.